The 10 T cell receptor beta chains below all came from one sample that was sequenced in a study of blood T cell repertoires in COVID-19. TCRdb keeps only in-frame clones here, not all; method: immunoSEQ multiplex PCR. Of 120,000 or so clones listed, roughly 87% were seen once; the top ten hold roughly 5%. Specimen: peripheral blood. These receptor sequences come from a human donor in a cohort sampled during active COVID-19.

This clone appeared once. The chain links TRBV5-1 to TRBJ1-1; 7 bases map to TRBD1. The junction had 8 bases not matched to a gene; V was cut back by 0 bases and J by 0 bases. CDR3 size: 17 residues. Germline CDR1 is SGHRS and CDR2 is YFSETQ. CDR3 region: CASSLGGTDGLNTEAFF. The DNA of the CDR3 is TGCGCCAGCAGCTTGGGGGGGACAGACGGCTTGAACACTGAAGCTTTCTTT.

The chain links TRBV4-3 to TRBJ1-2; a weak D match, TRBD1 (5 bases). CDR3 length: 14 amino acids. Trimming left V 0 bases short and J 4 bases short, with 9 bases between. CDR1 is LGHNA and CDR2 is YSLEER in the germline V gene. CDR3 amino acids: CASSQDPGGYGYTF. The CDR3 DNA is TGCGCCAGCAGCCAAGACCCGGGGGGCTATGGCTACACCTTC.

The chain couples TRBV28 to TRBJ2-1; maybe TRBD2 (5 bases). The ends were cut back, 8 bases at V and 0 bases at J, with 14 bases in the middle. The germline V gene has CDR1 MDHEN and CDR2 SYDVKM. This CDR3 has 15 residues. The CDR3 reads CASVGLGSSYNEQFF. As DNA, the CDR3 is TGTGCCAGCGTGGGGTTGGGGAGCTCCTACAATGAGCAGTTCTTC.

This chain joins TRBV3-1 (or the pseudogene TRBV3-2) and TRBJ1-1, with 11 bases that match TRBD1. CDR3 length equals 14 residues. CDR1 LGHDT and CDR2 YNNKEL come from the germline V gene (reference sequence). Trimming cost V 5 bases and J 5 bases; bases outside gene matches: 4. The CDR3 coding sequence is TGTGCCAGCAGCTCCCGGGACAGGGGGACTGAAGCTTTCTTT. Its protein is CASSSRDRGTEAFF.

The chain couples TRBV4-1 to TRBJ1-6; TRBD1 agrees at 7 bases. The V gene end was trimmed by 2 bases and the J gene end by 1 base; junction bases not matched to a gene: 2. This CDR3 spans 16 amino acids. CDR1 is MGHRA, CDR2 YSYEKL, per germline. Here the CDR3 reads CASSQQDRSYNSPLHF. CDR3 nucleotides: TGCGCCAGCAGCCAACAGGACAGGTCCTATAATTCACCCCTCCACTTT.

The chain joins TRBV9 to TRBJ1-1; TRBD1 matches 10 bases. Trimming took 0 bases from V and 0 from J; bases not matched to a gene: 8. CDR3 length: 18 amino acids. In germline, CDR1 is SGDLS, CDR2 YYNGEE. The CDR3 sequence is CASSVAGQGEGMNTEAFF. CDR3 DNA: TGTGCCAGCAGCGTAGCTGGACAGGGGGAGGGAATGAACACTGAAGCTTTCTTT.

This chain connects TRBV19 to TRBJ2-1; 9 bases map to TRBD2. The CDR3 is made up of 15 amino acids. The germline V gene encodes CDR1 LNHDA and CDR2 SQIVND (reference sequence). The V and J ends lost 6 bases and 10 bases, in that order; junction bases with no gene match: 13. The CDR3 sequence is CASRTGTSPRNEQFF. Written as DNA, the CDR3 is TGTGCCAGTAGAACCGGGACTAGCCCTAGAAACGAGCAGTTCTTC.

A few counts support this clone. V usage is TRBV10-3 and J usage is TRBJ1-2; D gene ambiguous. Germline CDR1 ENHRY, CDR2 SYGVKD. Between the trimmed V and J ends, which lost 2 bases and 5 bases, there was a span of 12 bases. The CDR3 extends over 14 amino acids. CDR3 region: CAISEASRGYGYTF. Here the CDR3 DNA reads TGTGCCATCAGTGAGGCGAGCAGAGGGTATGGCTACACCTTC.

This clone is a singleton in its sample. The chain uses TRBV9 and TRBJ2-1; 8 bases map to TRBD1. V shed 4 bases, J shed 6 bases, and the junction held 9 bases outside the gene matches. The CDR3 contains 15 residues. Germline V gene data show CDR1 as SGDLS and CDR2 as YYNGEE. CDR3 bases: TGTGCCAGCAGCCGACCGGACAGGGCTGGCAATGAGCAGTTCTTC. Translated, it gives CASSRPDRAGNEQFF.

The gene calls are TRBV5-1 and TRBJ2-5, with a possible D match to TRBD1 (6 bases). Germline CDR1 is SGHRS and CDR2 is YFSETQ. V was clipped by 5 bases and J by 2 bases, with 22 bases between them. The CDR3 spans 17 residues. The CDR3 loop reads CASSLRVGQTIQETQYF. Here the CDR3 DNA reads TGCGCCAGCAGTCTTAGAGTGGGACAAACGATTCAAGAGACCCAGTACTTC.